This note documents a single TCR beta chain sequence. These data are taken from a study of blood T cell repertoires in COVID-19. Study background: Both acute and convalescent COVID-19 samples were obtained from the United States, Italy and Spain.

TCRdb keeps only in-frame clones here, not all; method: immunoSEQ multiplex PCR. The sample has 110,000 or so clones; around 85% are singletons. The ends were cut back, 3 bases at V and 5 bases at J, with 17 bases in the middle. CDR1 is SGHRS and CDR2 is YFSETQ in the germline V gene. CDR3 length: 15 residues. Sequenced input: peripheral blood. This chain uses TRBV5-1 with TRBJ1-2; D might be TRBD1 (6 bases). This TCR was recovered from a human donor in a cohort sampled during active COVID-19. The CDR3 bases are TGCGCCAGCAGCTCCGGACAGATCATCCCATATGGCTACACCTTC. It yields the protein CASSSGQIIPYGYTF.